This is a list of T cell receptor beta chains from one sample in a study of control samples from healthy donors and cancer patients. The method was immunoSEQ multiplex PCR; TCRdb's version includes in-frame clones alone and lacks a portion of them. The sample gives 150,000 to 200,000 clones, approximately 90% of which show up once; around 12% is in the top ten. Sequenced material: blood. The receptors stem from a man in his thirties or forties in good health. CDR3s include the opening cysteine and the closing phenylalanine or tryptophan. A D gene is named only where the DNA matches it firmly. Clone size appears in some rows only: once, few, many, or a class for an expanded clone.

v_call	d_call	clone_size	j_call	cdr3_aa	cdr3_nt
TRBV4-2	-	-	TRBJ1-3	CASSQAVPPNTIYF	TGTGCCAGCAGCCAAGCTGTTCCACCGAACACCATATATTTT
TRBV27	-	-	TRBJ1-6	CASRSEITFNSPLHF	TGTGCCAGCAGGTCTGAAATAACCTTTAATTCACCCCTCCACTTT
TRBV24-1	TRBD1	-	TRBJ1-2	CATSGTGQSNYGYTF	TGTGCCACCAGTGGAACGGGACAGTCTAACTATGGCTACACCTTC
TRBV25-1	TRBD2	-	TRBJ2-1	CASSSGSLKYNEQFF	TGTGCCAGCAGTAGCGGGAGCTTAAAGTACAATGAGCAGTTCTTC
TRBV19	-	-	TRBJ1-5	CASSFMDQPQHF	TGTGCCAGTAGTTTCATGGATCAGCCCCAGCATTTT
TRBV7-3	TRBD1	-	TRBJ1-1	CASSWTGGGITEAFF	TGTGCCAGCAGCTGGACAGGGGGAGGGATAACTGAAGCTTTCTTT
TRBV7-8	-	-	TRBJ1-1	CASSPLRLNTEAFF	TGTGCCAGCAGCCCCCTCCGTTTGAACACTGAAGCTTTCTTT
TRBV28	-	-	TRBJ1-5	CASRPQGGGNQPQHF	TGTGCCAGCAGGCCTCAGGGAGGTGGCAATCAGCCCCAGCATTTT
TRBV12-3/TRBV12-4	-	-	TRBJ1-1	CASTRAGNTEAFF	TGTGCCAGCACTAGAGCTGGGAACACTGAAGCTTTCTTT
TRBV7-8	-	-	TRBJ1-1	CASSYPGGTEAFF	TGTGCCAGCAGCTACCCCGGGGGCACTGAAGCTTTCTTT
TRBV28	-	-	TRBJ2-2	CASFSGTGELFF	TGTGCCAGCTTTAGCGGAACCGGGGAGCTGTTTTTT
TRBV24-1	TRBD2	-	TRBJ2-3	CATSDLHGAARRREGDTQYF	TGTGCCACCAGTGATTTGCACGGAGCCGCACGCCGACGGGAGGGAGATACGCAGTATTTT
TRBV19	-	-	TRBJ2-3	CASSRRYTDTQYF	TGTGCCAGTAGTAGACGCTACACAGATACGCAGTATTTT
TRBV4-3	TRBD1	-	TRBJ1-1	CASSQAADRNAEAFF	TGCGCCAGCAGCCAAGCCGCGGACAGGAACGCTGAAGCTTTCTTT
TRBV7-9	-	-	TRBJ2-7	CASSLTGYPYEQYF	TGTGCCAGCAGCTTAACAGGGTACCCCTACGAGCAGTACTTC
TRBV14	TRBD2	-	TRBJ2-1	CASSLKAGVPYNEQFF	TGTGCCAGCAGCTTAAAAGCGGGAGTCCCCTACAATGAGCAGTTCTTC
TRBV18	-	-	TRBJ2-6	CASSLQSSGANVLTF	TGTGCCAGCTCACTCCAGAGCTCTGGGGCCAACGTCCTGACTTTC
TRBV2	-	-	TRBJ1-6	CASSIPGTNSPLHF	TGTGCCAGTTCTATCCCCGGGACCAATTCACCCCTCCACTTT
TRBV6-5	-	-	TRBJ1-2	CASSYSESGGYTF	TGTGCCAGCAGTTACTCTGAGAGTGGTGGCTACACCTTC
TRBV7-2	TRBD2	once	TRBJ2-7	CASSQRLAGGGNEQYF	TGTGCCAGCAGCCAACGACTAGCGGGAGGAGGTAACGAGCAGTACTTC
TRBV19	-	-	TRBJ1-5	CASSLSGSQPQHF	TGTGCCAGTAGTTTATCAGGTAGCCAGCCCCAGCATTTT
TRBV18	TRBD1	-	TRBJ1-5	CASSPQEVTGINQPQHF	TGTGCCAGCTCACCACAGGAAGTGACAGGGATCAATCAGCCCCAGCATTTT
TRBV21-1	-	once	TRBJ1-2	CASTQPPVIGGYTF	TGTGCCAGCACCCAACCACCAGTTATCGGTGGCTACACCTTC
TRBV2	TRBD1	-	TRBJ1-1	CASSRPGQGFPEAFF	TGTGCCAGCAGTCGGCCGGGACAGGGCTTCCCTGAAGCTTTCTTT
TRBV20-1	-	-	TRBJ1-2	CSAPNLYGYTF	TGCAGTGCTCCGAACCTTTATGGCTACACCTTC
TRBV4-1	-	once	TRBJ2-7	CASSQGGQWTYEQYF	TGCGCCAGCAGCCAAGGGGGACAATGGACCTACGAGCAGTACTTC
TRBV9	TRBD1	once	TRBJ1-6	CASGGQQDSPLHF	TGTGCCAGCGGGGGACAGCAAGATTCACCCCTCCACTTT
TRBV6-5	-	-	TRBJ1-5	CASSSKSSQPQHF	TGTGCCAGCAGCTCCAAATCGAGTCAGCCCCAGCATTTT
TRBV5-1	-	once	TRBJ1-1	CASSSGSVLTVTEAFF	TGCGCCAGCAGCTCGGGGTCCGTCCTTACGGTCACTGAAGCTTTCTTT
TRBV27	TRBD2	-	TRBJ2-7	CASSSRTSSYEQYF	TGTGCCAGCAGTTCCCGGACTAGTTCCTACGAGCAGTACTTC
TRBV2	-	-	TRBJ1-1	CASMGPATEAFF	TGTGCCAGCATGGGGCCCGCCACTGAAGCTTTCTTT
TRBV9	TRBD1	-	TRBJ1-6	CASSLRQGRDRNSPLHF	TGTGCCAGCAGCCTAAGACAGGGCCGAGACCGGAATTCACCCCTCCACTTT
TRBV7-2	-	-	TRBJ2-7	CASSLAHLSYEQYF	TGTGCCAGCAGCTTAGCCCATCTTTCCTACGAGCAGTACTTC
TRBV6-2/TRBV6-3	-	few	TRBJ1-1	CASSYSSLAFF	TGTGCCAGCAGTTACTCCAGTCTGGCTTTCTTT
TRBV3-1/TRBV3-2	TRBD1	-	TRBJ1-1	CASSLGDRRYTEAFF	TGTGCCAGCAGCCTCGGGGACAGACGATACACTGAAGCTTTCTTT
TRBV10-3	-	-	TRBJ1-2	CASGRAYGYTF	TGTGCCTCGGGAAGGGCCTATGGCTACACCTTC
TRBV27	-	-	TRBJ1-6	CASSSDSNSPLHF	TGTGCCAGCAGTTCGGACAGCAATTCACCCCTCCACTTT
TRBV5-1	-	-	TRBJ2-7	CASSITSSYEQYF	TGCGCCAGCAGCATTACGAGCTCCTACGAGCAGTACTTC
TRBV7-2	TRBD1	-	TRBJ1-2	CASSLGWGQGEMSGYTF	TGTGCCAGCAGCTTAGGGTGGGGACAGGGGGAGATGAGTGGCTACACCTTC
TRBV5-1	TRBD2	-	TRBJ2-5	CASSLAGGPQETQYF	TGCGCCAGCAGCCTAGCGGGGGGTCCTCAAGAGACCCAGTACTTC
TRBV11-2	TRBD1	-	TRBJ2-1	CASSFRAPGQGAGVKFF	TGTGCCAGCAGCTTCCGGGCACCGGGACAGGGGGCTGGTGTGAAGTTCTTC
TRBV27	-	-	TRBJ1-5	CASSLSPQGRNQPQHF	TGTGCCAGCAGTTTATCGCCACAGGGTCGGAATCAGCCCCAGCATTTT
TRBV4-1	-	-	TRBJ1-4	CASSQVIGEKLFF	TGCGCCAGCAGCCAGGTTATCGGAGAAAAACTGTTTTTT
TRBV18	TRBD1	once	TRBJ1-4	CASSPGTGGAEKLFF	TGTGCCAGCTCACCCGGGACAGGGGGCGCGGAAAAACTGTTTTTT
TRBV4-1	-	-	TRBJ1-2	CASSQVSSGNYGYTF	TGCGCCAGCAGCCAAGTTAGCTCGGGGAACTATGGCTACACCTTC
TRBV9	-	-	TRBJ2-7	CASSVAGGPNYEQYF	TGTGCCAGCAGCGTAGCTGGGGGACCAAACTACGAGCAGTACTTC
TRBV6-5	-	-	TRBJ2-4	CASSLGEANIQYF	TGTGCCAGCAGTTTGGGGGAGGCAAACATTCAGTACTTC
TRBV12-3/TRBV12-4	-	-	TRBJ2-3	CASGTSRTDTQYF	TGTGCCAGCGGAACTAGTCGCACAGATACGCAGTATTTT
TRBV13	-	-	TRBJ2-7	CASSFGPRTGSSEQYF	TGTGCCAGCAGCTTTGGCCCCCGGACGGGATCTAGCGAGCAGTACTTC
TRBV9	-	-	TRBJ1-4	CASSLATNEKLFF	TGTGCCAGCAGCCTAGCAACTAATGAAAAACTGTTTTTT
TRBV27	TRBD2	-	TRBJ2-1	CASSPLAGGRDEQFF	TGTGCCAGCAGTCCTCTAGCGGGAGGTCGTGATGAGCAGTTCTTC
TRBV3-1/TRBV3-2	-	-	TRBJ1-6	CASSLAYSPLHF	TGTGCCAGCAGCCTGGCTTATTCACCCCTCCACTTT
TRBV18	TRBD2	-	TRBJ2-7	CASSRGGLSYEQYF	TGTGCCAGCTCACGGGGGGGTCTCTCCTACGAGCAGTACTTC
TRBV27	-	-	TRBJ1-4	CASGPLEKLFF	TGTGCCAGCGGCCCTCTTGAAAAACTGTTTTTT
TRBV28	-	-	TRBJ1-5	CASIFSGGNQPQHF	TGTGCCAGCATCTTCTCAGGCGGCAATCAGCCCCAGCATTTT
TRBV18	-	-	TRBJ2-7	CASSNGGDSHSYEQYF	TGTGCCAGCTCAAACGGGGGGGACAGCCACTCCTACGAGCAGTACTTC
TRBV3-1/TRBV3-2	-	few	TRBJ1-1	CASSQDLGGGTEAFF	TGTGCCAGCAGCCAAGATCTAGGGGGGGGGACTGAAGCTTTCTTT
TRBV10-3	-	-	TRBJ1-5	CAISEGWGSNQNSNQPQHF	TGTGCCATCAGTGAGGGGTGGGGGTCAAACCAGAATAGCAATCAGCCCCAGCATTTT